This T cell receptor (beta chain) originates from a study of T cell repertoires in cytomegalovirus infection. About the research overall: Signatures in public TCR beta sequences pointed to both CMV infection and matching HLA type. Study-level findings and limits: Summed frequency of public TCR beta families distinguished CMV carriers with the relevant HLA. What dominated the ex vivo response were HLA-C-restricted CMV-specific TCR beta clonotypes.

Each CDR3 protein is one row after TCRdb ran MiXCR on the reads. The sample consists of roughly 160,000 distinct CDR3 sequences, roughly a fifth of them appearing once. This clonotype was picked up a small number of times. Its antigen is not known. V lost 5 bases to trimming and J lost 0 bases, with 14 bases between them. The CDR3 contains 16 residues. Germline V gives CDR1 SEHNR, CDR2 FQNEAQ (reference sequence). The sequenced sample was CD8+ T cells from cultured PBMCs, obtained from culture after CMV antigen stimulation. This chain links TRBV7-9 with TRBJ2-1, with D perhaps TRBD2 (5 bases). The receptor comes from a human donor in good health (CMV status not recorded). Some clones in this sample may be carry-over from other donors' samples. The CDR3 protein is CASSGPTGSSYNEQFF. The CDR3 nucleotides are TGTGCCAGCAGCGGACCGACGGGGAGCTCCTACAATGAGCAGTTCTTC.